This T cell receptor (beta chain) was found in a study of T cell responses to AZD1222 COVID-19 vaccine. Using immunoSEQ multiplex PCR, the repertoire was profiled, and TCRdb retains in-frame clones only, with some absent. The data show over 120,000 clones, around 93% seen once. This CDR3 spans 15 amino acids. V was clipped by 1 base and J by 4 bases, with 13 bases between them. CDR1 is SNHLY, CDR2 FYNNEI, per germline. The starting material was peripheral blood, obtained 28 days after the second AZD1222 dose. The TCR originated in an adult who received the AZD1222 COVID-19 vaccine. This rearrangement joins TRBV2 to TRBJ1-2, with a tentative D call TRBD1 (6 bases). CDR3 DNA sequence: TGTGCCAGCAGTGAAGAATTAGGGGACACCTATGGCTACACCTTC. The encoded protein is CASSEELGDTYGYTF.